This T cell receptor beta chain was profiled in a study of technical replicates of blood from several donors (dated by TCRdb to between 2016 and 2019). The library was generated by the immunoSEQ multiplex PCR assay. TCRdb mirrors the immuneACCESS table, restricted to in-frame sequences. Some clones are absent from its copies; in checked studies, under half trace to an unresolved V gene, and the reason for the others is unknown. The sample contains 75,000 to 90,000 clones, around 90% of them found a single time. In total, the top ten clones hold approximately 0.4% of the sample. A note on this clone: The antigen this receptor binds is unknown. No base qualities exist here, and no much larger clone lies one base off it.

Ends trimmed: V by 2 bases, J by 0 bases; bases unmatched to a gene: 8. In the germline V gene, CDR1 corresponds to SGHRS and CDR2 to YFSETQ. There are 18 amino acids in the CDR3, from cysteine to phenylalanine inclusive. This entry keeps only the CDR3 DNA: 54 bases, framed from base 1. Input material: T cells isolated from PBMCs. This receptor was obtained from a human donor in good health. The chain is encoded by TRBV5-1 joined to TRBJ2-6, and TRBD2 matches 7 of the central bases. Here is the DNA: TGCGCCAGCAGCTTCCCGCCTAGCGGAATCTCTGGGGCCAACGTCCTGACTTTC. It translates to CASSFPPSGISGANVLTF.